The 15 T cell receptor beta chains below were found in one sample sequenced in a study of human T cells and chemical hapten exposure. Time point reported: patch test 2, 6 weeks after DPC sensitization. Regarding treatment: therapeutic diphenylcyclopropenone sensitization with weekly scalp DPC. TCRdb re-derived calls from the RACE reads in MiXCR, one entry per CDR3 protein. This sample carries approximately 100,000 distinct CDR3 sequences, roughly a tenth of them seen once, and the ten largest clones take about 3%. Source: whole blood, taken in connection with sensitization to the hapten diphenylcyclopropenone (DPC). These receptors all stem from a woman aged 40 to 50 with alopecia areata. Some clones in this sample may be carry-over from other donors' samples.

V gene TRBV18 combines with J gene TRBJ2-1; D unresolved. The CDR3 has 12 amino acids. V dropped 5 bases and J dropped 6 bases, with 8 bases sitting between them. In germline, CDR1 is KGHSH, CDR2 LQKENI. CDR3: CASSTSANEQFF. The CDR3 nucleotides are TGTGCCAGCTCAACCTCGGCCAATGAGCAGTTCTTC. Based on the CDR3 plus reference TRBV18 and TRBJ2-1, the full variable domain is NAGVMQNPRHLVRRRGQEARLRCSPMKGHSHVYWYRQLPEEGLKFMVYLQKENIIDESGMPKERFSAEFPKEGPSILRIQQVVRGDSAAYFCASSTSANEQFFGPGTRLTVL.

A single count supports this clonotype. A much larger clone differs by one base, so this may be a read error. The J gene is TRBJ2-5, the V gene TRBV6-5; D is possibly TRBD1 or TRBD2 (5 bases each). Per the germline V gene, CDR1 is MNHEY and CDR2 is SVGAGI. This CDR3 is built from 12 residues. CDR3 DNA: TGTGCCAGCGGGGGTTCACAAGAGACCCGGTACTTC. It is translated as CASGGSQETRYF.

This clonotype appeared a few times. The V and J genes are TRBV3-1 and TRBJ1-4, with a possible D match to TRBD1 (6 bases). The ends were cut back, 4 bases at V and 8 bases at J, with 17 bases in the middle. The V gene's germline CDR1 is LGHDT and CDR2 YNNKEL (reference sequence). The CDR3 totals 15 residues. DNA for the CDR3: TGTGCCAGCAGCCCTAGGGGGGGCCCGAAGGAAAAACTGTTTTTT. It is translated as CASSPRGGPKEKLFF.

This clonotype was seen a single time. A much larger clonotype is one base distant, so this may be a read error. The J gene is TRBJ2-7, the V gene TRBV6-6, with D possibly being TRBD1 (6 bases). Germline values: CDR1 MNHNY, CDR2 SVGAGI (reference sequence). V lost 4 bases to trimming and J lost 3 bases, with 25 bases between them. The CDR3 totals 18 residues. CDR3 nucleotide sequence: TGTGCCAGCAGTTCGGCGCTGAAACCGGGACAAGCTTACTACGAGCAGTACTTC. Its protein is CASSSALKPGQAYYEQYF.

This clonotype was seen many times. This rearrangement joins TRBV3-1 to TRBJ2-1, with D unclear. This CDR3 has 13 amino acids. Trimming removed 4 bases at V and 10 bases at J, with 14 bases between. Germline V CDR1 and CDR2: LGHDT, YNNKEL (reference sequence). CDR3 amino acids: CASSLILGIEQFF. The CDR3 nucleotides read TGTGCCAGCAGCCTAATCCTAGGGATCGAGCAGTTCTTC.

There are many counts of this clonotype. The V gene is TRBV12-3 or TRBV12-4, the J gene TRBJ2-1; 10 bases are a match to TRBD2. The length of the CDR3 is 16 residues. V dropped 1 base and J dropped 9; count of bases not matched to a gene: 9. The CDR3 reads CASSLGGSGGAVEQFF. The CDR3 coding sequence is TGTGCCAGCAGTTTAGGAGGGAGCGGGGGGGCCGTTGAGCAGTTCTTC.

The sample holds a few counts of this clonotype. This chain joins TRBV5-1 and TRBJ2-7; D possibly matches TRBD1 or TRBD2 (6 bases each). V gave up 0 bases and J gave up 2 bases, with 15 bases separating them. Germline CDR1 reads SGHRS; CDR2 reads YFSETQ. The CDR3 covers 16 residues. The CDR3 bases are TGCGCCAGCAGCTTGGTTGGGGGGCCTGTAACCTACGAGCAGTACTTC. This gives the protein CASSLVGGPVTYEQYF.

In this sample, this clonotype turned up many times. The chain recombines TRBV9 with TRBJ2-1, with a possible D match to TRBD1 (6 bases). The CDR3 is 14 amino acids. V was clipped by 3 bases and J by 2 bases, with 9 bases between them. Germline CDR1 and CDR2: SGDLS and YYNGEE. The CDR3 sequence: CASSGGGTYNEQFF. The CDR3 DNA sequence: TGTGCCAGCAGCGGAGGGGGTACCTACAATGAGCAGTTCTTC.

The V and J genes are TRBV12-3 or TRBV12-4 and TRBJ2-7; 9 nucleotides line up with TRBD1. The V gene end was trimmed by 4 bases and the J gene end by 0 bases; junction bases not matched to a gene: 4. CDR3 length: 15 amino acids. The CDR3 DNA is TGTGCCAGCAGTTCACAGGGGGCCCTCTCCTACGAGCAGTACTTC. Translating gives CASSSQGALSYEQYF.

In this sample, this clonotype turned up many times. CDR3 protein: CASSPNGREEGYQPQHF. The CDR3 bases are TGTGCCAGCTCACCAAACGGACGGGAGGAAGGATATCAGCCCCAGCATTTT. The gene calls are TRBV18 and TRBJ1-5; D is ambiguous. V lost 2 bases to trimming and J lost 5 bases, with 19 bases between them. Germline V gene sequence: CDR1 KGHSH, CDR2 LQKENI. The CDR3 spans 17 residues.

This clonotype has at least ten counts. CDR3 loop: CASSLPSGGPKETQYF. CDR3 sequence (DNA): TGTGCCAGCAGCCTCCCCTCCGGGGGGCCCAAAGAGACCCAGTACTTC. The rearrangement joins TRBV7-6 to TRBJ2-5, with D possibly matching TRBD2 (7 bases). The CDR3 is 16 amino acids. The V end lost 5 bases, the J end lost 3 bases, and 19 bases lay between the germline ends. The germline V gene encodes CDR1 SGHVS and CDR2 FNYEAQ.

This clonotype was picked up many times. J is TRBJ2-7 and V is TRBV7-2; D is ambiguous. Trimming left V 1 base short and J 2 bases short, with 12 bases between. The CDR3 length is 15 residues. Germline V lookup: CDR1 SGHTA, CDR2 FQGNSA. CDR3 nucleotides: TGTGCCAGCAGCTTAGACTCGCGTCCGGCCTACGAGCAGTACTTC. Translated, it gives CASSLDSRPAYEQYF.

This clonotype was detected a few times. The gene calls are TRBV3-1 and TRBJ2-6; perhaps TRBD2 as D (5 bases). Per the germline V gene, CDR1 is LGHDT and CDR2 is YNNKEL (reference sequence). V was trimmed by 0 bases and J by 4 bases, leaving 13 bases between them. The CDR3 totals 17 residues. In DNA, the CDR3 is TGTGCCAGCAGCCAAGATGGAAGCGGAATAGGGGCCAACGTCCTGACTTTC. Its protein product is CASSQDGSGIGANVLTF.

This clonotype has at least ten counts. The chain carries TRBV6-5 and TRBJ2-7; 7 bases agree with TRBD1. CDR1 MNHEY and CDR2 SVGAGI come from the germline V gene. The CDR3 extends over 14 amino acids. Trimming removed 5 bases from V and 3 bases from J; junction bases left unmatched: 7. In DNA form, the CDR3 reads TGTGCCAGCAGTCCACGGACAGGACTCTACGAGCAGTACTTC. Translation gives CASSPRTGLYEQYF.

At least ten counts were recorded for this clonotype. V usage is TRBV10-2 and J usage is TRBJ1-6; D is undetermined. The germline V and J ends were trimmed by 11 bases and 7 bases, with 18 bases remaining between them. The CDR3 is made up of 14 amino acids. Per germline, CDR1 WSHSY and CDR2 SAAADI. The chain's CDR3 is CAAALGQTNSPLHF. The CDR3 DNA follows: TGCGCCGCAGCTCTCGGGCAGACCAATTCACCCCTCCACTTT.